This entry is about one T cell receptor (beta chain). The antigen remains unidentified. The sample comes from a study of shared clonotypes between healthy human individuals. Study in general: Every donor yielded three CD4 naive, three CD4 memory, two CD8 naive and one CD8 memory plate.

Some clones are missing from TCRdb's copy, which holds only in-frame ones; the method was immunoSEQ multiplex PCR. The top ten clones hold 0.85% to 1.3% of a sample with about 2 million clones, about 95% of them seen once. Study outcomes and limitations: Several donors had 5% to 6% of their naive CD4 clonotypes in common. Larger richness was generally estimated for naive than memory subsets.

Naive CD8 cells comprised CD45RO-negative, CCR7-positively selected cells, excluding terminally differentiated effector memory CD45RA+ cells. Caucasian adults residing in Nashville, Tennessee made up all the donors. This TCR came from a man younger than 35 in good health. Sample: naive CD8+ T cells sorted from blood.

The CDR3 sequence: CASSYSIGGGNSPLHF. DNA for the CDR3: TGTGCCAGCAGTTACTCGATAGGAGGAGGAAATTCACCCCTCCACTTT. The chain uses TRBV6-5 and TRBJ1-6; D remains ambiguous. Trimming stripped 0 bases from V and 7 bases from J, with 13 bases between. The CDR3 extends over 16 amino acids. Germline loops: CDR1 MNHEY, CDR2 SVGAGI.